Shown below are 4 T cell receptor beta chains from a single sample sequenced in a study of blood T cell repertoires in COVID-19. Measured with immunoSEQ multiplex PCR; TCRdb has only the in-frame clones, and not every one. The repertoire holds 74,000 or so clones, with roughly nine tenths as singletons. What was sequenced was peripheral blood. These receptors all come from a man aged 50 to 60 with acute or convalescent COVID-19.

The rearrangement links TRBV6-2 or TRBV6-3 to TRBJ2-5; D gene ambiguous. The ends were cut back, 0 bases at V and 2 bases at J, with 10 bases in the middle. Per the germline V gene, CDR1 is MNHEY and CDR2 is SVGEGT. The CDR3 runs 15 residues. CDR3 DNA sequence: TGTGCCAGCAGTTACTCCGGTACAGTACAAGAGACCCAGTACTTC. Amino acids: CASSYSGTVQETQYF.

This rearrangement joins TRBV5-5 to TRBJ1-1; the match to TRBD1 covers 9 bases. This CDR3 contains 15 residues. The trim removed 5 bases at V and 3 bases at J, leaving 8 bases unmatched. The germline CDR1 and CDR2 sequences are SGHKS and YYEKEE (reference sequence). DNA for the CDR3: TGTGCCAGCAGAGATCCGGGGACAGGGCACACTGAAGCTTTCTTT. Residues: CASRDPGTGHTEAFF.

DNA of the CDR3: TGTGCCAGCAGTTTGCGGACTAGCGGGATGAGTAGCACAGATACGCAGTATTTT. It codes for CASSLRTSGMSSTDTQYF. V gene TRBV27 combines with J gene TRBJ2-3; the match to TRBD2 covers 12 bases. The CDR3 length is 18 residues. In germline, CDR1 is MNHEY, CDR2 SMNVEV (reference sequence). The trim removed 3 bases at V and 0 bases at J, leaving 7 bases unmatched.

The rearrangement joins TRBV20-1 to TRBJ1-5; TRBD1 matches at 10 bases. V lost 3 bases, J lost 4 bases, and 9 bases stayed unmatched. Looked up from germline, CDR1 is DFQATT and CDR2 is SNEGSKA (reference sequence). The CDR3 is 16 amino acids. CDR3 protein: CSASVWDRGSNQPQHF. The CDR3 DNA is TGCAGTGCTAGTGTCTGGGACAGGGGATCAAATCAGCCCCAGCATTTT.